The present T cell receptor beta chain was sequenced within a study of T cells in localized non-small cell lung cancer. Of note for this clone: Its antigen is currently unknown.

The CDR3 covers 15 residues. The trim removed 5 bases at V and 2 bases at J, leaving 6 bases unmatched. Germline-derived CDR1 and CDR2 are LNHDA and SQIVND (reference sequence). Broader study findings: Sequencing was restricted to one tumor region; therefore, heterogeneity remains possible. In adjacent lung appeared a median around 59 of the top 100 tumor clones. The study found T cell clonality highest in uninvolved adjacent lung, above tumor.

Here immunoSEQ multiplex PCR was the method, and the copy in TCRdb shows in-frame clones only, minus some. The data contain around 1,800 clones, less than 25% of them singletons. The specimen comprised normal lung tissue next to the tumor, sampled before any cancer treatment. The receptor was derived from an older female donor with stage II lung adenocarcinoma. The V call is TRBV19, the J call TRBJ1-5, with TRBD1 matching over 7 bases. Written as DNA, the CDR3 is TGTGCCAGTAGTGCAACAGGGGTAGGCAATCAGCCCCAGCATTTT. Encoded protein: CASSATGVGNQPQHF.